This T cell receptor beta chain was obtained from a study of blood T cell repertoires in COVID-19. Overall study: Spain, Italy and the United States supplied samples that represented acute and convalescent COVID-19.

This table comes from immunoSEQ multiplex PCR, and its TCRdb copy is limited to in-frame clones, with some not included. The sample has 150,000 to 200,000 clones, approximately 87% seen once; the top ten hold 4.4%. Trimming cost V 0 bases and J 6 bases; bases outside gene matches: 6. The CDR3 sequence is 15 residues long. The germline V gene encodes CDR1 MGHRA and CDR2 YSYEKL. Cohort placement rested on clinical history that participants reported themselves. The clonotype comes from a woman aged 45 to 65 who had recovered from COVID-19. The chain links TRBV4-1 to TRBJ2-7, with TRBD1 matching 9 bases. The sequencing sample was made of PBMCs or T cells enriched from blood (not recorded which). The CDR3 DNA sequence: TGCGCCAGCAGCCAAGAGGGACAGGGTTTGGGCGAGCAGTACGTC. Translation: CASSQEGQGLGEQYV.